This TCR beta chain is from a study of blood T cell repertoires in COVID-19. In the study overall: Donors in the United States, Italy and Spain gave samples during acute or convalescent COVID-19. T cells, B-cell-depleted T cells, or PBMCs supplied cDNA or gDNA.

The V end lost 1 base, the J end lost 3 bases, and 6 bases lay between the germline ends. The CDR3 is 13 residues long. Germline V gene sequence: CDR1 MGHRA, CDR2 YSYEKL. Some clones are missing from TCRdb's copy, which holds only in-frame ones; the method was immunoSEQ multiplex PCR. Here the sample spans hundreds of thousands of clones, about nine tenths being singletons. V is TRBV4-1 and J is TRBJ1-2; D not certain. This clonotype was sampled from a woman under 30 who had recovered from COVID-19. Specimen: PBMCs or T cells enriched from blood (not recorded which). CDR3 amino acids: CASSQGGDYGYTF. DNA for the CDR3: TGCGCCAGCAGCCAAGGAGGAGACTATGGCTACACCTTC.